This T cell receptor beta chain came from a study of blood T cell repertoires in COVID-19. The method was immunoSEQ multiplex PCR; TCRdb's version includes in-frame clones alone and lacks a portion of them. The sample includes 150,000 to 200,000 clones, approximately 79% seen only once; the top ten take less than 3%. The CDR3 has 15 amino acids. Germline V gene sequence: CDR1 SNHLY, CDR2 FYNNEI. V gave up 3 bases and J gave up 5 bases, with 17 bases separating them. This sequence joins TRBV2 and TRBJ2-7; D might be TRBD1 (5 bases). The clonotype was recovered from an elderly woman with acute or convalescent COVID-19. The material sequenced was peripheral blood. CDR3 in amino acids: CASSEQGTSTHEQYF. CDR3 nucleotide sequence: TGTGCCAGCAGTGAGCAGGGAACCTCCACTCACGAGCAGTACTTC.